A single sample is the source of the 10 T cell receptor beta chains below, sequenced in a study of blood T cells in healthy people across ages. A sample-barcoded 5' primer and a J-beta primer mix were used in a second PCR of roughly 6 to 11 cycles. In TCRdb, the 5' RACE reads were re-called with MiXCR into one record per CDR3 protein. The sample shows about 690,000 distinct CDR3 sequences, roughly 41% of them seen only once. Sample: blood. Receptors were obtained from a man aged 80 or over in good health.

This clonotype was observed a few times. The rearrangement uses TRBV12-3 or TRBV12-4 and TRBJ2-1, with TRBD2 matching over 9 bases. The CDR3 has 15 residues. With 6 bases clipped from V and 3 bases from J, the junction kept 6 bases outside the gene matches. CDR3 region: CASRYGTSSYNEQFF. CDR3 DNA: TGTGCCAGCAGGTACGGGACTAGCAGCTACAATGAGCAGTTCTTC.

This clonotype was observed many times. V gene TRBV7-2 combines with J gene TRBJ2-5; D may be TRBD1 (5 bases). Trimming removed 4 bases at V and 0 bases at J, with 12 bases between. CDR1 and CDR2 from the germline V gene are SGHTA and FQGNSA. CDR3 length: 15 amino acids. The CDR3 sequence: CASSSPTDYQETQYF. In DNA form, the CDR3 reads TGTGCCAGCAGCTCCCCGACAGATTACCAAGAGACCCAGTACTTC.

This clonotype was detected a few times. This rearrangement joins TRBV4-3 to TRBJ2-3; maybe TRBD2 (6 bases). Trimming pared 0 bases from V and 5 bases from J, leaving 24 bases between. CDR1 and CDR2 from the germline V gene are LGHNA and YSLEER. The CDR3 spans 19 residues. CDR3 sequence (DNA): TGCGCCAGCAGCCAAGATCGGGTTAGGAGACTAGGGAGAAAAGATACGCAGTATTTT. Encoded protein: CASSQDRVRRLGRKDTQYF.

For this clonotype: One junction end does not reproduce the germline sequence, and a read error may be involved. CDR3 nucleotides: TGTGTCAGCAATTCCCGGGGGGGGACAGATACGCAGTATTTT. Translation: CVSNSRGGTDTQYF. The genes are TRBV12-3 or TRBV12-4 and TRBJ2-3; 8 positions match TRBD2. The CDR3 is 14 residues long.

Worth noting for this clonotype: A read error may produce the germline difference seen at one junction end. The rearrangement joins TRBV9 to TRBJ2-7; 7 bases are a match to TRBD1. This CDR3 has 15 residues. Germline V gives CDR1 SGDLS, CDR2 YYNGEE. The CDR3 here is CASNVGGQKHYEQYF. As DNA, the CDR3 is TGTGCCAGCAACGTAGGGGGACAGAAACACTACGAGCAGTACTTC.

The chain joins TRBV4-3 to TRBJ2-7, with D perhaps being TRBD1 or TRBD2 (5 bases each). The CDR3 is made up of 16 amino acids. Per germline, CDR1 LGHNA and CDR2 YSLEER. Trimming pared 1 base from V and 0 bases from J, leaving 13 bases between. CDR3 region: CASSQGPGRSSYEQYF. CDR3 in DNA: TGCGCCAGCAGCCAAGGGCCAGGGAGATCCTCCTACGAGCAGTACTTC.

The V and J genes are TRBV18 and TRBJ1-2; D unclear. The germline CDR1 and CDR2 sequences are KGHSH and LQKENI. The ends were cut back, 3 bases at V and 7 bases at J, with 15 bases in the middle. The CDR3 is 14 residues long. CDR3 residues: CASSPEELRSGYTF. The CDR3 DNA reads as TGTGCCAGCTCACCTGAGGAGCTCAGGTCTGGCTACACCTTC. The full variable domain, in which reference TRBV18 and TRBJ1-2 provide the parts outside the CDR3, is NAGVMQNPRHLVRRRGQEARLRCSPMKGHSHVYWYRQLPEEGLKFMVYLQKENIIDESGMPKERFSAEFPKEGPSILRIQQVVRGDSAAYFCASSPEELRSGYTFGSGTRLTVV.

This chain connects TRBV4-3 to TRBJ2-7; D not resolved. The CDR3 is 14 residues long. Germline V gene data show CDR1 as LGHNA and CDR2 as YSLEER. V lost 0 bases to trimming and J lost 1 base, with 7 bases between them. The CDR3 DNA sequence: TGCGCCAGCAGCCAAGATACCAGGTCCTACGAGCAGTACTTC. Translating gives CASSQDTRSYEQYF.

This clonotype turned up a few times. The chain uses TRBV6-2 or TRBV6-3 and TRBJ2-2; the D gene is possibly TRBD1 (5 bases). V was trimmed by 2 bases and J by 6 bases, leaving 10 bases between them. There are 14 residues in the CDR3. Germline V lookup: CDR1 MNHEY, CDR2 SVGEGT. CDR3 DNA: TGTGCCAGCAGTTACCCCAGGGTTGCCGGGGAGCTGTTTTTT. It translates to CASSYPRVAGELFF.

This clonotype was seen more than once but under ten times. The chain joins TRBV7-2 to TRBJ2-1, with D maybe TRBD2 (6 bases). Deletions cut 4 bases from V and 0 bases from J, with 16 bases between. CDR1 is SGHTA and CDR2 is FQGNSA in the germline V gene. The CDR3 contains 17 residues. The CDR3 sequence: CASSSPGTPSSYNEQFF. Here the CDR3 DNA reads TGTGCCAGCAGCTCCCCCGGGACTCCGAGCTCCTACAATGAGCAGTTCTTC.